This TCR beta chain is drawn from a study of blood T cell repertoires in COVID-19. The wider study: Whether acute or convalescent, the COVID-19 samples came from the United States, Italy and Spain.

Original analysis: Nucleated cell number was recorded as an estimate derived from reference gene primer amplification. Sequenced by immunoSEQ multiplex PCR; TCRdb stores in-frame clones only, minus some. Clonal size and the V and J genes are those of that table, whereas D and trimming came from the DNA. The repertoire consists of approximately 70,000 clones, with about nine tenths occurring once and the leading ten covering 5% to 5.5%. The CDR3 is 17 amino acids. Germline CDR1 reads LNHDA; CDR2 reads SQIVND (reference sequence). Trimming removed 6 bases from V and 0 bases from J, with 15 bases in between.

Material: peripheral blood. The V call is TRBV19, the J call TRBJ1-6; D may be TRBD1 (6 bases). This TCR was sampled from a woman aged 18 to 35 with acute or convalescent COVID-19. The CDR3 DNA follows: TGTGCCAGTAGGCGAACAGGGTCGAGCTCCTATAATTCACCCCTCCACTTT. Its translation: CASRRTGSSSYNSPLHF.